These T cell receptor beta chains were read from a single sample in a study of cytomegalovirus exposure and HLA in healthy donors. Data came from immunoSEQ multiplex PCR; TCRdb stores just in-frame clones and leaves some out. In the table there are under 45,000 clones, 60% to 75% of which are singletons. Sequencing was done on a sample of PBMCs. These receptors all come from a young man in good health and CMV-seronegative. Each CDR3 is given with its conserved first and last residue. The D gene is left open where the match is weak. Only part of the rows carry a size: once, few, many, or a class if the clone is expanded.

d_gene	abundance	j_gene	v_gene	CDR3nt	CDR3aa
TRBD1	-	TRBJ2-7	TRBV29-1	TGCAGCGTCCTACTGACAGGGGCGCGCGAGCAGTACTTC	CSVLLTGAREQYF
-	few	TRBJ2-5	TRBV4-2	TGTGCCAGCAGCCAAGGTAGCGCAGAGACCCAGTACTTC	CASSQGSAETQYF
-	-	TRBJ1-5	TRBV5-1	TGCGCCAGCAGCTTGGGGCAGGGGCCGCGACAGCCCCAGCATTTT	CASSLGQGPRQPQHF
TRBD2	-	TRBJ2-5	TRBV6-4	TGTGCCAGCAGTGACTTAGCGGGGGGGCAAGAGACCCAGTACTTC	CASSDLAGGQETQYF
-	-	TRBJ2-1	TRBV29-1	TGCAGCGTTGAAGACAGGGAATACAATGAGCAGTTCTTC	CSVEDREYNEQFF
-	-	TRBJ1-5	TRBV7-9	TGTGCCAGCAGCTTACCAGGTGATCGCAATCAGCCCCAGCATTTT	CASSLPGDRNQPQHF
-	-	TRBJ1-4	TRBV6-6	TGTGCCAGCAGACCCAGGGGAAGTGGTCATGAAAAACTGTTTTTT	CASRPRGSGHEKLFF
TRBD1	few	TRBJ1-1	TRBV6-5	TGTGCCAGCAGTTACGGGACAGTTCATGAAGCTTTCTTT	CASSYGTVHEAFF
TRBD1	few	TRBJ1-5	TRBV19	TGTGCCAGTAGTCCAGGGACAGCTGCTAATCAGCCCCAGCATTTT	CASSPGTAANQPQHF
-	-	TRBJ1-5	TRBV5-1	TGCGCCAGCAGCTTGGAGCCCCCAGGCCAGAATAGCAATCAGCCCCAGCATTTT	CASSLEPPGQNSNQPQHF
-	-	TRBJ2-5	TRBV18	TGTGCCAGCTCACCCAGGGGTTTAGAGACCCAGTACTTC	CASSPRGLETQYF
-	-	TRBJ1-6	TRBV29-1	TGCAGCGTTGAAGTCAGCGATAATTCACCCCTCCACTTT	CSVEVSDNSPLHF
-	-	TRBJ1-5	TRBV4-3	TGCGCCAGCAGCCAATCTGCGGGGAGGGTGGACCAGCCCCAGCATTTT	CASSQSAGRVDQPQHF
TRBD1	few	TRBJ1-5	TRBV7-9	TGTGCCAGCTCTAAGCAGGGGGTAAAGAGCAATCAGCCCCAGCATTTT	CASSKQGVKSNQPQHF
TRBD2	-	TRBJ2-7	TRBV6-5	TGTGCCAGCAGGGGAGGGGTGGACGAGCAGTACTTC	CASRGGVDEQYF
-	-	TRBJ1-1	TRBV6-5	TGTGCCAGCAGTTACTCGGGCCAGGGTCGGGCTTTCTTT	CASSYSGQGRAFF
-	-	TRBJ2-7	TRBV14	TGTGCCAGCAGCCCCCGGAGTCGGGTTGGTCCCTACGAGCAGTACTTC	CASSPRSRVGPYEQYF
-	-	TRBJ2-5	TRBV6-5	TGTGCCAGCGGGAGCTTACAAGAGACCCAGTACTTC	CASGSLQETQYF
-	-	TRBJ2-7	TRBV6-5	TGTGCCAGCAGTATGGGGGGTTTCGAGCAGTACTTC	CASSMGGFEQYF
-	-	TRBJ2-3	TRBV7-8	TGTGCCAGCAGCCAGACCCTAGCAGATACGCAGTATTTT	CASSQTLADTQYF
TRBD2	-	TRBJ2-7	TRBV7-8	TGTGCCAGCAGCTTAGTCACTAGCGGGAGCTACGAGCAGTACTTC	CASSLVTSGSYEQYF
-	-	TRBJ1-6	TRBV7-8	TGTGCCAGCAGCTTAGGGGGCAAGAATTCACCCCTCCACTTT	CASSLGGKNSPLHF
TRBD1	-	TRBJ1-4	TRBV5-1	TGCGCCAGCAGCCACACGACAGGGACTAATGAAAAACTGTTTTTT	CASSHTTGTNEKLFF
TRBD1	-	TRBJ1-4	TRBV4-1	TGCGCCAGCAAGCGACAGGGGAATGAAAAACTGTTTTTT	CASKRQGNEKLFF
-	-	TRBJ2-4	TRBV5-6	TGTGCCAGCAGCGATAGGGGAGCCAAAAACATTCAGTACTTC	CASSDRGAKNIQYF
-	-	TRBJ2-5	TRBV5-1	TGCGCCAGCAGCCCTGAGGGATCACAGACCCAGTACTTC	CASSPEGSQTQYF
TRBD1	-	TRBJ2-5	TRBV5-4	TGTGCCAGCAGCTTTGGACAGGGCCAGGAGACCCAGTACTTC	CASSFGQGQETQYF
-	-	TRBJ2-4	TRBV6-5	TGTGCCAGCAGGGGGGGTGGAGCCAAAAACATTCAGTACTTC	CASRGGGAKNIQYF